The clone carrying this T cell receptor (beta chain) showed up just a few times. Its antigen remains unidentified. The data derive from a study of Graves' ophthalmopathy and Graves' hyperthyroidism. Study-level points and caveats: This model predicted ophthalmopathy progression (sensitivity 70% to 71%, specificity 72% to 85%). Ophthalmopathy was separated from stable hyperthyroidism by a 13-signature model with roughly 91% sensitivity and around 81% specificity. The blood repertoire also included most expanded thyroid clonotypes above 0.001 frequency.

This CDR3 has 14 residues. V lost 0 bases and J 1 base, leaving 10 bases between the germline ends. Germline V lookup: CDR1 DFQATT, CDR2 SNEGSKA (reference sequence). From RNA, the CDR3 regions of TCR beta chains were amplified and sequenced. Second-round multiplex PCR came after first-round RT-PCR with HTBI primers. TCRdb re-analysed the multiplex PCR reads in MiXCR, keeping a single row per CDR3 protein. This table holds 560,000 or so distinct CDR3 sequences, roughly 39% found once. The V gene is TRBV20-1, the J gene TRBJ2-7, with D maybe TRBD1 (6 bases). Sequenced sample: peripheral blood or thyroid tissue (not recorded which). The receptor comes from an adult man with Graves' hyperthyroidism. The CDR3 is CSAREKTGSYEQYF. The CDR3 DNA follows: TGCAGTGCTAGAGAAAAAACAGGGTCCTACGAGCAGTACTTC.